The next 16 T cell receptor beta chains were all read from a single sample in a study of blood T cell repertoires in COVID-19. Generated by immunoSEQ multiplex PCR, the TCRdb table keeps only in-frame clones and is missing some. The table lists some 350,000 clones, 88% of them singletons, with around 6.6% in the top ten. The source material was peripheral blood. The source is a woman in her 70s with COVID-19, enrolled during active disease.

CDR3 bases: TGTGCCAGCAGTTTACTAAATCAGCCCCAGCATTTT. Its protein product is CASSLLNQPQHF. V usage is TRBV3-1 (or the pseudogene TRBV3-2) and J usage is TRBJ1-5; no clear D gene. Germline V lookup: CDR1 LGHDT, CDR2 YNNKEL (reference sequence). Trimming pared 6 bases from V and 4 bases from J, leaving 7 bases between. The CDR3 has 12 residues.

J is TRBJ2-1 and V is TRBV24-1; 8 bases agree with TRBD2. The CDR3 extends over 17 amino acids. V lost 3 bases and J lost 0; bases outside the gene matches: 6. Germline V gene lookup returns CDR1 KGHDR and CDR2 SFDVKD. CDR3 region: CATSDNSGENSYNEQFF. CDR3 nucleotides: TGTGCCACCAGTGATAATAGCGGGGAAAACTCCTACAATGAGCAGTTCTTC.

This clone was picked up a small number of times. V and J are TRBV30 and TRBJ1-4; D unresolved. The length of the CDR3 is 11 residues. Germline CDR1 GTSNPN, CDR2 SVGIG (reference sequence). V dropped 3 bases and J dropped 12 bases, with 11 bases sitting between them. The CDR3 DNA follows: TGTGCCTGGAGCTACAGAGTTGAACTGTTTTTT. It specifies CAWSYRVELFF.

The chain employs TRBV5-6 and TRBJ1-2, with 7 positions matching TRBD1. Germline trimming cut 2 bases from V and 4 bases from J; bases unmatched to any gene: 8. The CDR3 length is 15 residues. Per germline, CDR1 SGHDT and CDR2 YYEEEE. The CDR3 region is CASSFNIGQAYGYTF. The CDR3 DNA sequence: TGTGCCAGCAGCTTCAACATCGGACAGGCCTATGGCTACACCTTC.

The rearrangement joins TRBV2 to TRBJ2-3, with no clear D. The CDR3 runs 14 residues. Germline-derived CDR1 and CDR2 are SNHLY and FYNNEI. V was cut by 8 bases and J by 2 bases, with 14 bases left in between. CDR3 bases: TGTGCCAGCGGGCGTGAGAATCCCACAGATACGCAGTATTTT. This gives the protein CASGRENPTDTQYF.

The chain recombines TRBV7-3 with TRBJ1-2; no definite D call. Germline lookup yields CDR1 SGHTA and CDR2 FQGTGA. CDR3 length: 13 residues. V gave up 0 bases and J gave up 8 bases, with 10 bases separating them. CDR3 loop: CASSLTPEAGYTF. The DNA for the CDR3 is TGTGCCAGCAGCTTAACGCCGGAGGCAGGCTACACCTTC.

The chain has TRBV4-3 and TRBJ1-2; D possibly corresponds to TRBD1 (5 bases). V lost 0 bases to trimming and J lost 4 bases, with 12 bases between them. Looked up from germline, CDR1 is LGHNA and CDR2 is YSLEER. The CDR3 covers 15 residues. CDR3 sequence: CASSQDQQVAYGYTF. The CDR3 DNA follows: TGCGCCAGCAGCCAAGATCAACAGGTTGCCTATGGCTACACCTTC.

This CDR3 is CSGGLLNTEAFF. The CDR3, as DNA: TGCAGCGGGGGACTTCTAAACACTGAAGCTTTCTTT. V gene TRBV29-1 combines with J gene TRBJ1-1; TRBD1 might be the D (5 bases). The CDR3 totals 12 residues. The V gene's germline CDR1 is SQVTM and CDR2 ANQGSEA. Trimming cost V 7 bases and J 2 bases, with 11 bases left between them.

The gene calls are TRBV5-1 and TRBJ1-1; the match to TRBD1 covers 7 bases. The J segment lost 6 bases and the V segment lost 0 bases, leaving 11 bases of the junction unmatched. Looked up from germline, CDR1 is SGHRS and CDR2 is YFSETQ. The CDR3 has 16 amino acids. CDR3 protein: CASSLGAGGLDAEAFF. In nucleotides, the CDR3 is TGCGCCAGCAGCTTGGGGGCAGGGGGTTTGGACGCTGAAGCTTTCTTT.

Of note for this clone: The same CDR3 also results from other DNA sequences found in this sample. The chain carries TRBV2 and TRBJ2-5; 14 bases line up with TRBD2. Germline V gene sequence: CDR1 SNHLY, CDR2 FYNNEI. The CDR3 sequence is 14 residues long. J lost 5 bases, V lost 4 bases, and 0 bases had no gene match. The CDR3 nucleotides read TGTGCCAGCAGTGGGACTAGCGGGGGGGAGACCCAGTACTTC. Translating it yields CASSGTSGGETQYF.

The chain has TRBV4-3 and TRBJ2-1; D ambiguous. Germline assignment: CDR1 LGHNA and CDR2 YSLEER. This CDR3 comprises 16 residues. Between the trimmed V and J ends, which lost 0 bases and 5 bases, there was a span of 14 bases. Written as DNA, the CDR3 is TGCGCCAGCAGCCAAGATCCTTCCTCCCCGGACAATGAGCAGTTCTTC. Encoded protein: CASSQDPSSPDNEQFF.

V gene TRBV5-1 combines with J gene TRBJ1-2; tentatively, D is TRBD1 (5 bases). Germline V gives CDR1 SGHRS, CDR2 YFSETQ. CDR3 length: 14 amino acids. Trimming took off 4 bases at V and 0 bases at J, with 10 bases between the two ends. The CDR3, as DNA: TGCGCCAGCAGCGCGTCGACAGCTAACTATGGCTACACCTTC. Translating gives CASSASTANYGYTF.

The rearrangement joins TRBV6-5 to TRBJ2-2; a possible D gene is TRBD2 (7 bases). The length of the CDR3 is 15 residues. V shed 8 bases and J shed 5 bases, with 18 bases lying between them. The germline V gene has CDR1 MNHEY and CDR2 SVGAGI. The CDR3: CASDRAKGGTGELFF. CDR3 in DNA: TGTGCCAGCGACCGGGCCAAGGGGGGGACCGGGGAGCTGTTTTTT.

The chain is built from TRBV11-2 and TRBJ2-1, with D tentatively TRBD2 (7 bases). The CDR3 extends over 17 amino acids. Per the germline V gene, CDR1 is SGHAT and CDR2 is FQNNGV. V was clipped by 5 bases and J by 8 bases, with 25 bases between them. The chain's CDR3 is CASSPRVSGGRGDEQFF. The CDR3 DNA is TGTGCCAGCAGCCCCCGAGTGTCCGGGGGCCGGGGGGATGAGCAGTTCTTC.

The chain joins TRBV28 to TRBJ2-7; D remains unclear. Deletions cut 5 bases from V and 3 bases from J, with 14 bases between. The CDR3 covers 14 residues. The germline V gene encodes CDR1 MDHEN and CDR2 SYDVKM. The CDR3 spells CASSPERGLYEQYF. The CDR3 nucleotides read TGTGCCAGCAGTCCCGAAAGAGGCCTCTACGAGCAGTACTTC.

This clone was seen a handful of times. The chain's CDR3 is CASSLGHSSGDQETQYF. In DNA, the CDR3 is TGTGCCAGCAGCTTAGGACATTCATCGGGGGACCAAGAGACCCAGTACTTC. The chain joins TRBV11-2 to TRBJ2-5, with D tentatively TRBD2 (6 bases). V dropped 1 base and J dropped 0 bases, with 15 bases sitting between them. CDR1 is SGHAT, CDR2 FQNNGV, per germline. The CDR3 extends over 17 amino acids. Based on the CDR3 plus reference TRBV11-2 and TRBJ2-5, the full variable domain is EAGVAQSPRYKIIEKRQSVAFWCNPISGHATLYWYQQILGQGPKLLIQFQNNGVVDDSQLPKDRFSAERLKGVDSTLKIQPAKLEDSAVYLCASSLGHSSGDQETQYFGPGTRLLVL.